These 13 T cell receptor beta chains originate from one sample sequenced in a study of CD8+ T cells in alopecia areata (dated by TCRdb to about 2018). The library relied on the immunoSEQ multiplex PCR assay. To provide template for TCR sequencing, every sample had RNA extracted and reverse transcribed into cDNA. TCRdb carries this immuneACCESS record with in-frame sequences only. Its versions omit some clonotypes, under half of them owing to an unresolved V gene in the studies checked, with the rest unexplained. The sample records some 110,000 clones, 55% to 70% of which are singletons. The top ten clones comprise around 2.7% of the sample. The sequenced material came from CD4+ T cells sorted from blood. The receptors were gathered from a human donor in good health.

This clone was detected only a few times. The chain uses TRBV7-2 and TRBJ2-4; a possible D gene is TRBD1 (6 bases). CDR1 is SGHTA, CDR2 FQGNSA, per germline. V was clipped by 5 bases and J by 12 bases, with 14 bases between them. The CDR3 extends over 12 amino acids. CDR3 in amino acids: CASSLNRVGQYF. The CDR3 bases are TGTGCCAGCAGCCTGAACAGGGTCGGTCAGTACTTC.

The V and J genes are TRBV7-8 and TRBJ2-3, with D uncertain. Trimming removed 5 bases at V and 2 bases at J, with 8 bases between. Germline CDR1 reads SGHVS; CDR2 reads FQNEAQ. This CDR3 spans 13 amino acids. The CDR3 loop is CASSKDFTDTQYF. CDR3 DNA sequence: TGTGCCAGCAGCAAAGACTTCACAGATACGCAGTATTTT.

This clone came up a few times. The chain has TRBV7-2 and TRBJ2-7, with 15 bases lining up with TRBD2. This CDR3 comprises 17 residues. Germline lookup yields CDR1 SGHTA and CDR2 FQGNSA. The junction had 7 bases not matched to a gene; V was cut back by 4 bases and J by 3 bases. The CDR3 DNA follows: TGTGCCAGCAGCTCCCCGGGACTAGCGGGGGGTGGCTACGAGCAGTACTTC. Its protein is CASSSPGLAGGGYEQYF.

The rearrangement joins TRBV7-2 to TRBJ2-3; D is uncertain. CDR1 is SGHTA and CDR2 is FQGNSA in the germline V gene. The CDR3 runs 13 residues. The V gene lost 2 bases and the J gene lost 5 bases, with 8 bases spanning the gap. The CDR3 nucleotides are TGTGCCAGCAGCTTATCCTCTCAAGATACGCAGTATTTT. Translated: CASSLSSQDTQYF.

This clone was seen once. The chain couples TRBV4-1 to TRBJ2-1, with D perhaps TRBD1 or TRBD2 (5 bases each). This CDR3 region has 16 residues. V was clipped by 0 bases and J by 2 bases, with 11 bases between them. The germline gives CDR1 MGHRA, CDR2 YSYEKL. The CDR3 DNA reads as TGCGCCAGCAGCCAAGAGGGGACGACCACCTACAATGAGCAGTTCTTC. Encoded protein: CASSQEGTTTYNEQFF.

The CDR3 protein is CASSAGSTRNTEAFF. As DNA, the CDR3 is TGTGCCAGCAGTGCTGGCAGTACGAGGAACACTGAAGCTTTCTTT. The rearrangement joins TRBV6-1 to TRBJ1-1; D not resolved. This CDR3 spans 15 amino acids. Germline CDR1 and CDR2: MNHNS and SASEGT. Trimming left V 4 bases short and J 1 base short, with 13 bases between.

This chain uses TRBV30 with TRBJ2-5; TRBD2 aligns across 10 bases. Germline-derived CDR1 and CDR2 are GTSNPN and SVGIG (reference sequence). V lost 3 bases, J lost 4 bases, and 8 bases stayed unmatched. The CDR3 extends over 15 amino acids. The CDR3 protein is CAWREGAGGPETQYF. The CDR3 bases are TGTGCCTGGAGGGAAGGAGCGGGGGGGCCAGAGACCCAGTACTTC.

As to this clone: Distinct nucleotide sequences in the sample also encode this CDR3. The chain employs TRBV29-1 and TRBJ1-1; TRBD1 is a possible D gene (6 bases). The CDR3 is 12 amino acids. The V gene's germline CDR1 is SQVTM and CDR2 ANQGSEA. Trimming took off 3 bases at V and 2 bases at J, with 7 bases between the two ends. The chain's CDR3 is CSVDRGNTEAFF. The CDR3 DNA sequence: TGCAGCGTTGACAGGGGAAACACTGAAGCTTTCTTT. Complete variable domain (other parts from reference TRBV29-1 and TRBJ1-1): SAVISQKPSRDICQRGTSLTIQCQVDSQVTMMFWYRQQPGQSLTLIATANQGSEATYESGFVIDKFPISRPNLTFSTLTVSNMSPEDSSIYLCSVDRGNTEAFFGQGTRLTVV.

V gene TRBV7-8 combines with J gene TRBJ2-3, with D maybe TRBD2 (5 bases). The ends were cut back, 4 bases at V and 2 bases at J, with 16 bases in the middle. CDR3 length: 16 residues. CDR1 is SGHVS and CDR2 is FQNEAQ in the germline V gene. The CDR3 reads CASSSPEVPITDTQYF. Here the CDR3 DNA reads TGTGCCAGCAGCTCCCCGGAGGTCCCGATCACAGATACGCAGTATTTT.

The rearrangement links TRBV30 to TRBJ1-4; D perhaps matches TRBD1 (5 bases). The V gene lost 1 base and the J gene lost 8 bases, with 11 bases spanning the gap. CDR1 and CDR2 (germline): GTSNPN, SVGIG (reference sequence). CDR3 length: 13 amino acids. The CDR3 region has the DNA TGTGCCTGGAGTGGCAGGGTAGGCGAAAAACTGTTTTTT. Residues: CAWSGRVGEKLFF.

The CDR3 coding sequence is TGTGCCTTTGAGTGGACTAGCGGGGGAGATACGCAGTATTTT. Its translation: CAFEWTSGGDTQYF. This chain links TRBV30 with TRBJ2-3; 13 nucleotides match TRBD2. Germline V gene data show CDR1 as GTSNPN and CDR2 as SVGIG (reference sequence). The J segment lost 5 bases and the V segment lost 7 bases, leaving 6 bases of the junction unmatched. The CDR3 has 14 residues.

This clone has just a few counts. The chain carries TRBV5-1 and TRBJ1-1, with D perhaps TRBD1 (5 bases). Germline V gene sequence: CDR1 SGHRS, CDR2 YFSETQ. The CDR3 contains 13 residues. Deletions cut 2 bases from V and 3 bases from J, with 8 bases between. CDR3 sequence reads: CASSLRGDTEAFF. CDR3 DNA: TGCGCCAGCAGCTTACGGGGGGACACTGAAGCTTTCTTT.

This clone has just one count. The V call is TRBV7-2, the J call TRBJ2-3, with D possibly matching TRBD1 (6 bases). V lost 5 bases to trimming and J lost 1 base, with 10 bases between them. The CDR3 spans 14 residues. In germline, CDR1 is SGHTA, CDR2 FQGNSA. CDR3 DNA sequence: TGTGCCAGCAGCACCTGGACAGGCACAGATACGCAGTATTTT. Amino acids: CASSTWTGTDTQYF.